This TCR beta chain came from a study of regulatory T cells in long-lasting Graves disease. Time point denoted: newly diagnosed GD, antithyroid drugs for less than 3 months. Construction of the TCR library relied on RNA isolated from PBMCs. Points from the study as a whole: Sharing of public clonotypes was greater in persistent patients (about 2,700) than in new patients (around 930). Persistent disease preferred TRBV28, TRBJ1-2 and TRBJ2-5; new disease, TRBV20-1 and TRBJ2-1.

This clonotype was counted many times. What it recognizes is unknown. The V gene's germline CDR1 is SEHNR and CDR2 FQNEAQ (reference sequence). CDR3 length: 15 amino acids. V lost 4 bases and J lost 0; bases outside the gene matches: 5. TCR beta libraries were built with iRepertoire HTBI primers and Arm-PCR of CDR3 regions. TCRdb reanalysed the multiplex PCR reads using MiXCR and keeps one entry per CDR3 protein. The sample shows about 210,000 distinct CDR3 sequences, 15% to 20% of them seen only once. This same sample was also taken into another study, of T cells in Graves' hyperthyroidism and ophthalmopathy. That source reports: The authors deemed Graves' hyperthyroidism stable absent ophthalmopathy progression within 18 months. A patient was excluded if there was uncontrolled infection, other autoimmune disease, pregnancy or lactation.

The sequenced sample was peripheral blood mononuclear cells (PBMCs), obtained at new diagnosis, from a patient treated with antithyroid drugs. This receptor was obtained from a woman between 25 and 40 years old with Graves disease. The chain has TRBV7-9 and TRBJ1-2; 7 bases map to TRBD1. CDR3 protein: CASSSQGGANYGYTF. The CDR3 coding sequence is TGTGCCAGCAGCTCCCAGGGGGGAGCTAACTATGGCTACACCTTC.